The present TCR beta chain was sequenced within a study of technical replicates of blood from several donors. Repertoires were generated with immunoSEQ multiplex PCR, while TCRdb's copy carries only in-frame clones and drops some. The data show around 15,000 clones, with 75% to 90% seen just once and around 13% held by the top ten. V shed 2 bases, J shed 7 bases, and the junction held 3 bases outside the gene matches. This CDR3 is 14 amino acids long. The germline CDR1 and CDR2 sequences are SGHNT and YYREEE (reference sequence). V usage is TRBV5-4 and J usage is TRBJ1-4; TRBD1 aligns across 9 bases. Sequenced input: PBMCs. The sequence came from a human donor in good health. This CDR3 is CASSLQGAGEKLFF. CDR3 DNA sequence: TGTGCCAGCAGCTTACAGGGGGCGGGTGAAAAACTGTTTTTT.